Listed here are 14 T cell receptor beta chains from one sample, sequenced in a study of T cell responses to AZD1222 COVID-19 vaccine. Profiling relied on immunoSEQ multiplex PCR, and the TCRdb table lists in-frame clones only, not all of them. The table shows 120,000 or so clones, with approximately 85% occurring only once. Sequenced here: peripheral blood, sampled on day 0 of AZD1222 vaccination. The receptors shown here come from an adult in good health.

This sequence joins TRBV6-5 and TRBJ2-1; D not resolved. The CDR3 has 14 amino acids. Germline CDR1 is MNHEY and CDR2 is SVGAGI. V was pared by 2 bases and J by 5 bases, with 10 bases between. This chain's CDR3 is CASSYDHSHNEQFF. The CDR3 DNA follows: TGTGCCAGCAGTTACGATCACAGCCACAATGAGCAGTTCTTC.

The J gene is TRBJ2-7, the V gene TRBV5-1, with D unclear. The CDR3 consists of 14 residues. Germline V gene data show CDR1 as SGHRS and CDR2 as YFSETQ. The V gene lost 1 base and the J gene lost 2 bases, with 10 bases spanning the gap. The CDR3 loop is CASSLNAGTYEQYF. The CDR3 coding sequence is TGCGCCAGCAGCTTGAATGCAGGAACCTACGAGCAGTACTTC.

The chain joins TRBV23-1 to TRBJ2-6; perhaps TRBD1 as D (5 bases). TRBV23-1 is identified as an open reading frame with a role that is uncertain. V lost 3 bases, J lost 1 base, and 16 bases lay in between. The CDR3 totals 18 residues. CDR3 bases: TGCGCCAGCAGTCAGCCGTGCGGACAAGCTTCTGGGGCCAACGTCCTGACTTTC. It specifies CASSQPCGQASGANVLTF.

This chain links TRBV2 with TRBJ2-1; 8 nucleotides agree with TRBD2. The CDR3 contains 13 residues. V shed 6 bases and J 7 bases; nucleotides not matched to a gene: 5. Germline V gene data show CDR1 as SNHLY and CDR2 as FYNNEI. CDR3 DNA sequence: TGTGCCAGCAGCGGGGGGGCCGTTAATGAGCAGTTCTTC. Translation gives CASSGGAVNEQFF.

In DNA, the CDR3 is TGTGCCAGCTCACCGGGGGGGACAGGGGTTTCACCCCTCCACTTT. Its protein is CASSPGGTGVSPLHF. This rearrangement joins TRBV18 to TRBJ1-6, with 10 bases matching TRBD1. CDR1 is KGHSH and CDR2 is LQKENI in the germline V gene. The CDR3 length is 15 residues. The J segment lost 9 bases and the V segment lost 3 bases, leaving 5 bases of the junction unmatched.

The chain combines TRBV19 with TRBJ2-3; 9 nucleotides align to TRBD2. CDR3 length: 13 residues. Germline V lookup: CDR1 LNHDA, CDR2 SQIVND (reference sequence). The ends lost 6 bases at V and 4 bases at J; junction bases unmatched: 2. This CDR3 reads CASRTSGADTQYF. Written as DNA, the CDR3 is TGTGCCAGTAGGACTAGCGGCGCAGATACGCAGTATTTT. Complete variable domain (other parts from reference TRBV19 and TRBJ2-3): DGGITQSPKYLFRKEGQNVTLSCEQNLNHDAMYWYRQDPGQGLRLIYYSQIVNDFQKGDIAEGYSVSREKKESFPLTVTSAQKNPTAFYLCASRTSGADTQYFGPGTRLTVL.

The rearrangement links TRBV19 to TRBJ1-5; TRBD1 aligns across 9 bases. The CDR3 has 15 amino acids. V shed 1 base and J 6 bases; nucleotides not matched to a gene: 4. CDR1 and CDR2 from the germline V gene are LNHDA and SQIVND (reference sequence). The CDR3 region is CASSIAQGAAQPQHF. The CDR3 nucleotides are TGTGCCAGTAGTATAGCACAGGGGGCGGCTCAGCCCCAGCATTTT.

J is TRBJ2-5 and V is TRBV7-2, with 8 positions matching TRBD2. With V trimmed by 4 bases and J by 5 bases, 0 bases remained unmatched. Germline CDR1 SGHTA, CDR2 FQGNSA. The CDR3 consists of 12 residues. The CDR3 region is CASSSGGETQYF. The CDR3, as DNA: TGTGCCAGCAGCTCGGGGGGGGAGACCCAGTACTTC.

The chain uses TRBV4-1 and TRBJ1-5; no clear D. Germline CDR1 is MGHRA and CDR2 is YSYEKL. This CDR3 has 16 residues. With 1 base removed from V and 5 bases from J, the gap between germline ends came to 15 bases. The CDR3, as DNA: TGCGCCAGCAGCCAAGTAAGTCCGCCGGGCGATCAGCCCCAGCATTTT. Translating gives CASSQVSPPGDQPQHF.

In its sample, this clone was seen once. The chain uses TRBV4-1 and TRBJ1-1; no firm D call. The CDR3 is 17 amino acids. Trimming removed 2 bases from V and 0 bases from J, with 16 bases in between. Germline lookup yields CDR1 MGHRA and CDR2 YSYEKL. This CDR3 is CASSQLPGQSMNTEAFF. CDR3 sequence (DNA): TGCGCCAGCAGCCAATTACCCGGGCAGTCCATGAACACTGAAGCTTTCTTT.

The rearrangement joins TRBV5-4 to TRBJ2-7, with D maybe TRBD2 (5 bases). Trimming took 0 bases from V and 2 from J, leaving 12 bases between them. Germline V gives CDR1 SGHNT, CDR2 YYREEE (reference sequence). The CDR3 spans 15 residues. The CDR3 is CASSLEAGFPYEQYF. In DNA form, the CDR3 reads TGTGCCAGCAGCTTGGAGGCGGGTTTCCCCTACGAGCAGTACTTC. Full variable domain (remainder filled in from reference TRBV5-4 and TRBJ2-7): ETGVTQSPTHLIKTRGQQVTLRCSSQSGHNTVSWYQQALGQGPQFIFQYYREEENGRGNFPPRFSGLQFPNYSSELNVNALELDDSALYLCASSLEAGFPYEQYFGPGTRLTVT.

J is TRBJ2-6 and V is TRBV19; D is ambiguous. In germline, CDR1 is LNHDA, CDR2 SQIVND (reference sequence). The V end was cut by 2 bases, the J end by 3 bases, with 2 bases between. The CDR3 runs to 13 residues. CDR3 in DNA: TGTGCCAGTAGTATAAGTGGGGCCAACGTCCTGACTTTC. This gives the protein CASSISGANVLTF.

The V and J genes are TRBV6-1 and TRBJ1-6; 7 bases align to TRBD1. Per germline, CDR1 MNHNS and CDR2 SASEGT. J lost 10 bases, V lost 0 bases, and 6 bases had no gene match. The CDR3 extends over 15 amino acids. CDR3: CASSEAQGVVSPLHF. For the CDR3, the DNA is TGTGCCAGCAGTGAAGCCCAGGGGGTCGTCTCACCCCTCCACTTT.

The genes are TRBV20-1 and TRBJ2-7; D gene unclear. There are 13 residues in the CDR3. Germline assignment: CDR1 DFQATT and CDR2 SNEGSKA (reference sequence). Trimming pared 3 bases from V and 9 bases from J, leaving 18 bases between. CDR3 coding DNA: TGCAGTGCTAGTTCTGACTCTTCCCAAGGGCAGTACTTC. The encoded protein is CSASSDSSQGQYF.